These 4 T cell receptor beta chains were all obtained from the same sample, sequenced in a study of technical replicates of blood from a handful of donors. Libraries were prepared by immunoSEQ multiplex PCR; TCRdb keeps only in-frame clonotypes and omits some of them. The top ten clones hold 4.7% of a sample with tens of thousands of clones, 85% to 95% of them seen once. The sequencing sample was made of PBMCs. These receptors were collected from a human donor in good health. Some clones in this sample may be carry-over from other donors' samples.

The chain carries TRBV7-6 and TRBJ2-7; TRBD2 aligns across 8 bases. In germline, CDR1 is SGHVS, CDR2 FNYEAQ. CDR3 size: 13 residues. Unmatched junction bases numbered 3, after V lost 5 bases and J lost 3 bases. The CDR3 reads CASSPGTSYEQYF. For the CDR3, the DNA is TGTGCCAGCAGCCCGGGGACTAGCTACGAGCAGTACTTC.

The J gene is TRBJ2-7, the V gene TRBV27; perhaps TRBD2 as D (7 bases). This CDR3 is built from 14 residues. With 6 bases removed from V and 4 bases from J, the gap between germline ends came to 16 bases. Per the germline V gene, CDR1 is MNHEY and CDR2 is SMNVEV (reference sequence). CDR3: CASRPRGAEYEQYF. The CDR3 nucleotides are TGTGCCAGCAGGCCCCGGGGGGCCGAGTACGAGCAGTACTTC.

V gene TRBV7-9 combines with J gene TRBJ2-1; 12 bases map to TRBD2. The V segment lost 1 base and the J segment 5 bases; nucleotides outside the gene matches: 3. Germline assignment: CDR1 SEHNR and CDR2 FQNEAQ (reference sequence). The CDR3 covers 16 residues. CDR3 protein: CASSLGRTSGNNEQFF. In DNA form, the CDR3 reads TGTGCCAGCAGCTTAGGGAGGACTAGCGGGAACAATGAGCAGTTCTTC.

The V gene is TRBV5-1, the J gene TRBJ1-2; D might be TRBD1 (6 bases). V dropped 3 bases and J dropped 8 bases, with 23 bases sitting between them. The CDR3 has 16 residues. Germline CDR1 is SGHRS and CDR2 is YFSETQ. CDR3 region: CASSSPGQPHLGGYTF. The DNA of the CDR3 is TGCGCCAGCAGCTCTCCCGGACAGCCCCACCTGGGAGGCTACACCTTC. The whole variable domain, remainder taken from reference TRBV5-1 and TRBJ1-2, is KAGVTQTPRYLIKTRGQQVTLSCSPISGHRSVSWYQQTPGQGLQFLFEYFSETQRNKGNFPGRFSGRQFSNSRSEMNVSTLELGDSALYLCASSSPGQPHLGGYTFGSGTRLTVV.